This T cell receptor (beta chain) is drawn from a study of blood T cell repertoires in COVID-19. The ends lost 4 bases at V and 2 bases at J; junction bases unmatched: 6. From germline, CDR1 is KGHSH and CDR2 LQKENI. The CDR3 contains 15 residues. Authors' data handling: Amplified reference gene primers provided the basis for estimating nucleated cell counts. TCRdb's table, derived via immunoSEQ multiplex PCR, lists solely in-frame clones and lacks some. The V and J calls and clone size come from that table; D and trimming were worked out from the DNA. This table has 220,000 or so clones, roughly nine tenths appearing once. Seattle's cohort entered during active infection and was followed longitudinally.

The chain employs TRBV18 and TRBJ2-5; TRBD2 agrees at 8 bases. The receptor's source is a man in his sixties with COVID-19, enrolled during active disease. Sequencing input: peripheral blood. The CDR3 region has the DNA TGTGCCAGCTCACGCCCGGGGACTAGTCAAGAGACCCAGTACTTC. This codes for CASSRPGTSQETQYF.